A single T cell receptor beta chain is shown here with its context. Its recognized antigen is unknown. This may stem from a read error, because a much larger clone lies one nucleotide away. Library method: 5' RACE. The sequencer was an Illumina HiSeq 2500. A second PCR of about 7 to 12 cycles was performed with a sample-barcoded 5' primer and a J-beta primer mix. A template-switch 5' adaptor carrying 12 random nucleotides introduced a unique molecular identifier onto each TCR beta cDNA molecule. Each sample yielded at least 2.5 million CDR3-containing paired-end reads. First-strand cDNA synthesis was performed from all RNA using the Mint cDNA synthesis kit, with priming by a TRBC-specific oligonucleotide. Following uracil-DNA glycosylase treatment, all cDNA underwent a first 18-cycle PCR with the universal primers M1SS and BC2_uni_R. On the study's bioinformatics: Normalization of each sample was performed by random selection of 1 million high-quality reads, each carrying a distinct molecular identifier. Reads sharing molecular identifiers were discarded rather than binned into consensus sequences. CDR3 identification, clonotype clustering and error correction used MiTCR with a Q25 quality threshold and the strictest error-elimination algorithm. A nonparametric unseen species model with Euler transformation was used to estimate a lower bound on total TCR beta diversity. In-frame beta chains were kept once TCRdb had trimmed the public reads at Q25 with fastp and called clones with MiXCR. Every entry covers one CDR3 protein and lists the most common genes and DNA from its rows. Clone size and V and J calls follow TCRdb, not the original study. The sample table contains about 930,000 distinct CDR3 sequences; only one count was recorded for almost 30% of them. About 10% of the sample goes to the ten largest clones.

CDR1 and CDR2 are drawn from the germline V gene (reference sequence): DFQATT, SNEGSKA. Trimmed from V: 1 base; trimmed from J: 10 bases; junction bases lacking a gene match: 3. The CDR3 starts with the cysteine, ends with the phenylalanine, and has 14 residues. The kept DNA is CDR3 alone, 42 bases in frame from the first base. This sample was taken from a study of blood T cells in healthy people across ages (dated by TCRdb to about 2015). A note on the overall study: In model experiments, template switching captured about one uniquely barcoded TCR beta cDNA molecule for every two T cells. The donors were split into four age groups: young (average about 15 years), middle-aged (around 40), aged (approximately 60) and long-lived (roughly 80). The study analyzed two additional independent replicas of 1 million unique cDNA reads from the same blood draw for two donors, one aged 18 to 29 and one aged 80 or older. Age-related changes in TCR beta repertoire diversity were measured in the study by deep sequencing normalized with unique cDNA molecular identifiers. Summary of the overall study and its limitations: Observed TCR beta diversity per million T cells fell roughly linearly with age, and a significant reduction was already apparent by age around 39. A strong correlation was found between observed TCR beta diversity and the percentage of naive T cells measured by flow cytometry. Conclusive comparison of naive and antigen-experienced compartments was prevented by the profiling of bulk unsorted PBMCs. Because the CMV infection status of the donors was unknown, age-related changes in expanded clonotypes may potentially have been confounded. Compared with the aged group, the long-lived group had more naive CD4+ T cells, fewer expanded clones and increased TCR diversity, suggesting age selection. Estimates of total diversity based on one million sequenced T cells were regarded as lower bounds and as underestimates.

The donors were roughly 38 Caucasian individuals from Russia, aged about 6 to 95 years, who were systemically healthy. Roughly 10 milliliters of peripheral blood were drawn from each donor into EDTA-treated Vacutainer tubes. Ficoll-Paque density-gradient centrifugation was used to isolate PBMCs, with at least 6 million obtained per sample. Total RNA was extracted from PBMCs with Trizol reagent, with at least 5 micrograms obtained per sample. For every donor, flow cytometry on a PBMC aliquot measured the percentage of naive CD45RAhigh/CD27high T cells. These same records also appear under a second study, on T cells of mothers and their children. The second study, in turn, reports: The donors were nine systemically healthy Caucasian individuals, made up of three mothers and their six children. cDNA synthesis consumed the entire amount of extracted RNA, loaded at approximately 1.6 ug RNA in each 15 ul reaction. In the second PCR, the M1S primer introduced both the sample barcodes and 2-4 random nucleotides. Over 8 million TCR beta CDR3 reads came from each mother, compared with around 3 million reads from each child. In both related and unrelated pairs, thymic selection shapes the output of TCR recombination in a similar way, with inherited differences having only a minor effect. Related mother-child pairs always showed normalized repertoire overlap that was slightly higher than in unrelated mother-child pairs, though the difference was never significant. With a sensitivity of approximately 92 clones per million clonotypes, no persistent microchimeric T cell clones were detected. To look for features that set related mother-child pairs apart from unrelated individuals, the researchers ran deep NGS to compare the TCR beta repertoires of mothers and children. On average, the children were approximately 11 +/- 4 years old, while the mothers were around 40 +/- 4 years old. After adapter ligation with NEBNext reagents, the libraries were sequenced on Illumina HiSeq 2000 with 100+100 nt paired-end reads. To prevent cross-contamination, the mother and child libraries were prepared a month apart and were sequenced in separate runs. For each donor, between roughly 450,000 and 2,100,000 distinct TCR beta clonotypes were identified. Naive TCR beta clonotypes were estimated from low-frequency clonotypes matched to each donor's FACS-determined naive share, without sorting.

The V and J segments used are TRBV20-1 and TRBJ2-1, and 14 junctional nucleotides match TRBD2. Sequencing was done on a sample of blood. This TCR came from a woman aged 40 to 50 in good health. The bases are TGCAGTGCTAGAGGGACTAGCGGGGGGAACGAGCAGTTCTTC. This encodes CSARGTSGGNEQFF.